Relative to its sample, the clone carrying this T cell receptor beta chain is medium-sized. Its cognate antigen is unknown. The data were obtained in a study of vaccination effects on CD4 cells after COVID-19. General observations from the study: Common cold coronavirus cross-reactivity was shown by only 1 of 255 vaccine-induced clones in healthy vaccinees. Pronounced clonal contraction occurred in clones induced by infection and by vaccine late after vaccination.

ViraFEST used viral peptide pools to expand antigen-specific CD4+ T cells before sequencing. Following an approximately ten-day culture, CD4+ T cells were purified. Vaccine administered to participants consisted of two doses of either BNT162b2 or mRNA-1273. Days 3 and 7 were when half the medium was replaced with IL-2 medium. The CDR3 has 16 residues. V was cut by 4 bases and J by 0 bases, with 13 bases left in between. The V gene's germline CDR1 is LGHNA and CDR2 YNFKEQ. Clones were sequenced by immunoSEQ multiplex PCR, and TCRdb holds only the in-frame ones, with some missing. The sample carries more than 20,000 clones, approximately 77% recorded once.

The receptor comes from a human donor who received a COVID-19 vaccine. Sequencing used CD4+ T cells from PBMCs cultured with HCoV-NL63 spike peptides, obtained after COVID-19 vaccination. The chain employs TRBV4-2 and TRBJ1-3; TRBD1 might be the D (5 bases). Here the CDR3 DNA reads TGTGCCAGCAGCCGGGAGGCAGACAGCTCTGGAAACACCATATATTTT. This translates into CASSREADSSGNTIYF.